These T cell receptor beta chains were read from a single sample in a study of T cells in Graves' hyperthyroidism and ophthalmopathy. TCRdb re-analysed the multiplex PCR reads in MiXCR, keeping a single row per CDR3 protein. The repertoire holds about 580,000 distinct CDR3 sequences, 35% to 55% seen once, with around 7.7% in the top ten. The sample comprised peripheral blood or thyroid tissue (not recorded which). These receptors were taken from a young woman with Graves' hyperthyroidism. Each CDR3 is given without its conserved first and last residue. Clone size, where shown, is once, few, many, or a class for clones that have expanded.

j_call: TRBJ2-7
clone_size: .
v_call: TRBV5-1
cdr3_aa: ASSLWEATGEQY

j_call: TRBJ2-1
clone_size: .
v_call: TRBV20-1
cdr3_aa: SARGLAGNEQF

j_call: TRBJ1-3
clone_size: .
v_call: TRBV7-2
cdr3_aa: ASSYRTGGAGNTIY

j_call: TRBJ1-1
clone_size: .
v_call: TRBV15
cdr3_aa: ATSSLGDTEAF

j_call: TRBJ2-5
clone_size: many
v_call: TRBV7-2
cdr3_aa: ASRTSGSETQY

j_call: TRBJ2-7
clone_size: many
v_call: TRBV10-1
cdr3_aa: ASSDHDGGYEQY

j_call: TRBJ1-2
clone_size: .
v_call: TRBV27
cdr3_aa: ASSYHPSGVATGANYGYT

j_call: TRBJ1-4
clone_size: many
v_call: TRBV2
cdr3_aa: ASSPDRDRGEKLF

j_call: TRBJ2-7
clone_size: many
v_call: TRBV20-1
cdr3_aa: SASRREVHEQY

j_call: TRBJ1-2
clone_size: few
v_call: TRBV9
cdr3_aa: ASSSGGSLGYT

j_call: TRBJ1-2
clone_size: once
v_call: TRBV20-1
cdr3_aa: SARGIGYT

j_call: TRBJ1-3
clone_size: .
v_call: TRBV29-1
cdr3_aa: SVALAGNTIY

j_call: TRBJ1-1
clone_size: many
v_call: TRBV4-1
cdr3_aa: ASSQGLWNTEAF

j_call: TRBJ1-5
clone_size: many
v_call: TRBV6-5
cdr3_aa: ASRGSGDVQPQH

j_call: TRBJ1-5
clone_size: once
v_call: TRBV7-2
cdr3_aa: ASSWTGRLPQH

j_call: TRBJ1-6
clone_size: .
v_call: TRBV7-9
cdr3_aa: ASSSRTTNSPLH

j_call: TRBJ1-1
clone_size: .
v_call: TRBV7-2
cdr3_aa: ASSPGLAGQGFDAF

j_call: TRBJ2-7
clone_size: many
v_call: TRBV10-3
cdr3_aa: AIRMTGSSLEQY

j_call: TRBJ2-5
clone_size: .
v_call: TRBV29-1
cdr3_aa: SYWRGSGETQY

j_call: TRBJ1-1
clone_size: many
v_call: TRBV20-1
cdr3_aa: SARTLTLNTEAF

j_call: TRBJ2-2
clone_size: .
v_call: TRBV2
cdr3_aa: ASSDLGGTISIGELF

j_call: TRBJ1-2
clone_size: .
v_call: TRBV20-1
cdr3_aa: SARGLRGYGYT

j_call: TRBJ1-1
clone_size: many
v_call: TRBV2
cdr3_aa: ASSENGPQAF

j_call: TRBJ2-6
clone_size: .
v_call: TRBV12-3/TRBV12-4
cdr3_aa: ASTLASGRANVLT

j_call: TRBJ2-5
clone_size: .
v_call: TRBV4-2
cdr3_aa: ASSRGASSGQETQY

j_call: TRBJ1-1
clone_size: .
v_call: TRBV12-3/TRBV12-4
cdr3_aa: ASSYGTGGF

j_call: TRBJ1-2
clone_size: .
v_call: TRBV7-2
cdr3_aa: ASSVDRADYGHT

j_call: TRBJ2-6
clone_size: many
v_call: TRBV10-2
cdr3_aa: ASRKGFSGANVLT

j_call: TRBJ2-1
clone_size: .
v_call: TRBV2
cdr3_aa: ANLDTHNEQF

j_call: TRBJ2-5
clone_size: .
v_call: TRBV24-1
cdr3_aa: ATSDLGARTAYQETQY

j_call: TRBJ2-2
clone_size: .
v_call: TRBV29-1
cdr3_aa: SLERTGELF

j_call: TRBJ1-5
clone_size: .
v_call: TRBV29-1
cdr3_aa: RLFGTDYSNQPQH

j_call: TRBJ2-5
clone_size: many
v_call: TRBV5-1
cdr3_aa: ASSSFELETQY

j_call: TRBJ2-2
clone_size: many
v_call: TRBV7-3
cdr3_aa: ASSLLGLTGELF

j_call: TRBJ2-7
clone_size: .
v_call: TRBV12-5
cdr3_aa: ASGQRHWAKREPDEQY

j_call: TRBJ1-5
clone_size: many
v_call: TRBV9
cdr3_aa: ASKGQGNLYRQPQH

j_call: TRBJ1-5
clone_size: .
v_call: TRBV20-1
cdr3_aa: SAISDRWDEH

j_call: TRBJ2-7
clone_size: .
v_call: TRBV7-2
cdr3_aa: ASSPGTAGPEQY

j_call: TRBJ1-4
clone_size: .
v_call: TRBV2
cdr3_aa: ASHSGTERKLF

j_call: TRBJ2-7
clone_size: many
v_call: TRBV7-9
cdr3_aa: ASSQTSGRRYEQY

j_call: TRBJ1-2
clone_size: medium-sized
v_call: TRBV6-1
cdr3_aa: ASREDGYT

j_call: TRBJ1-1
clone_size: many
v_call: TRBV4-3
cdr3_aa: ASSQGDRDTEAF

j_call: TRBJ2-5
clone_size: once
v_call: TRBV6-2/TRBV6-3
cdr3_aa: ASVAPRGTHETQY

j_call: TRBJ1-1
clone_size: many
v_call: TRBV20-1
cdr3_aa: SARGLGGYAF

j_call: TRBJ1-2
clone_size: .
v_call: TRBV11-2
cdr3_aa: ASSSLPGSYT

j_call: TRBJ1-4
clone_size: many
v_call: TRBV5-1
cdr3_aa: ASSWRQGPNEKLF

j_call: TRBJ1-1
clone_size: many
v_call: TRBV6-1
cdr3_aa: ASSLEAEAF

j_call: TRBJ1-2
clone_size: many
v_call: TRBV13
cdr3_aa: ASSFSPGPIYGYT

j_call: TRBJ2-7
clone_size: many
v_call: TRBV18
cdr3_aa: ASSPDRGNEQY

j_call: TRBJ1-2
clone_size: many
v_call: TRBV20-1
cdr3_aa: SASNPGTGWDGYT

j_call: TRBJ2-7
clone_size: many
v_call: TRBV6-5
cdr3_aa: ASSRKPGLAAYEQY

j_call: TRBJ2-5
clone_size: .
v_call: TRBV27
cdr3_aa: ASSIAGTWETQY

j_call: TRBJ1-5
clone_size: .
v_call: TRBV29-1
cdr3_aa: SFGGMSSGQPQH

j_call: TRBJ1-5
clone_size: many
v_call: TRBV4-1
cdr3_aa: ASSQDPASLNQPQH

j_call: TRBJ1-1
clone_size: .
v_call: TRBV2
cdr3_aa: ASSEGWDTEAF